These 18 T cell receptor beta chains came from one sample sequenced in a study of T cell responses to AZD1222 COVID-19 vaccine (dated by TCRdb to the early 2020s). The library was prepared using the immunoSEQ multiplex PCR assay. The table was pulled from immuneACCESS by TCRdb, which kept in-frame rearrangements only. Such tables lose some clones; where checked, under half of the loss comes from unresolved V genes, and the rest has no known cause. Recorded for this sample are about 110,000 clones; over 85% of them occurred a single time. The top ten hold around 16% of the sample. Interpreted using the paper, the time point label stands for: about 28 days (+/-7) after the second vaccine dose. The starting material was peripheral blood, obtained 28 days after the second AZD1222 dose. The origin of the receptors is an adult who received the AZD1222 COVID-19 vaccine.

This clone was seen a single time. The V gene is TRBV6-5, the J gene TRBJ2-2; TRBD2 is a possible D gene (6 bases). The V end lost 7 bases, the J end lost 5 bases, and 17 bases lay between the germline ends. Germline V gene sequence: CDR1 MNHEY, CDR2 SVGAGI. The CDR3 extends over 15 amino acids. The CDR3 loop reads CASIPRGGWTGELFF. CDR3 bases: TGTGCCAGCATCCCTCGAGGAGGGTGGACCGGGGAGCTGTTTTTT.

The CDR3 nucleotides are TGTGCCAGCAGCCGAAGTGCGGGGGGAGAAGATACGCAGTATTTT. Its translation is CASSRSAGGEDTQYF. The chain couples TRBV7-3 to TRBJ2-3; TRBD2 aligns across 8 bases. This CDR3 has 15 amino acids. Germline CDR1 and CDR2: SGHTA and FQGTGA. Germline trimming cut 5 bases from V and 5 bases from J; bases unmatched to any gene: 9.

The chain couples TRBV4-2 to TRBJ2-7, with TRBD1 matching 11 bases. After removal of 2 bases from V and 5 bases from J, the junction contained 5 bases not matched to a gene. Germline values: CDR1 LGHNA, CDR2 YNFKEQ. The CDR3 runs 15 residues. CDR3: CASSQWGQGEHEQYF. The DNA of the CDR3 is TGTGCCAGCAGCCAATGGGGACAGGGGGAACACGAGCAGTACTTC.

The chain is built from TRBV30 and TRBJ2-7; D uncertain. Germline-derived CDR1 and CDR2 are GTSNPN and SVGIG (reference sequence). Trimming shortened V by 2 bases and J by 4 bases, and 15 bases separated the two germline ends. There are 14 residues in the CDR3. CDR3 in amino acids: CAWSQGTMRYEQYF. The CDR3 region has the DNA TGTGCCTGGAGTCAAGGTACAATGCGGTACGAGCAGTACTTC. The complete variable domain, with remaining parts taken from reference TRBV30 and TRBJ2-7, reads SQTIHQWPATLVQPVGSPLSLECTVEGTSNPNLYWYRQAAGRGLQLLFYSVGIGQISSEVPQNLSASRPQDRQFILSSKKLLLSDSGFYLCAWSQGTMRYEQYFGPGTRLTVT.

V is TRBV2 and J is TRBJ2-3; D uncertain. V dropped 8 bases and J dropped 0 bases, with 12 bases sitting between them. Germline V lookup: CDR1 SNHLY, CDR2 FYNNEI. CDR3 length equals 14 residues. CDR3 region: CASYLLISTDTQYF. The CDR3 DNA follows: TGTGCCAGCTACCTACTTATTAGCACAGATACGCAGTATTTT. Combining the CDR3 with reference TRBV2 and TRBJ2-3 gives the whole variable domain EPEVTQTPSHQVTQMGQEVILRCVPISNHLYFYWYRQILGQKVEFLVSFYNNEISEKSEIFDDQFSVERPDGSNFTLKIRSTKLEDSAMYFCASYLLISTDTQYFGPGTRLTVL.

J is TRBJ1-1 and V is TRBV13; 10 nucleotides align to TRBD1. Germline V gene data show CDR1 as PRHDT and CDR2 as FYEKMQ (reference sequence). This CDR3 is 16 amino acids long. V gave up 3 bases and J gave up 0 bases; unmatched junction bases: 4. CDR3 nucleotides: TGTGCCAGCAGCTTCGGGACAGGGGATATGAACACTGAAGCTTTCTTT. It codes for CASSFGTGDMNTEAFF.

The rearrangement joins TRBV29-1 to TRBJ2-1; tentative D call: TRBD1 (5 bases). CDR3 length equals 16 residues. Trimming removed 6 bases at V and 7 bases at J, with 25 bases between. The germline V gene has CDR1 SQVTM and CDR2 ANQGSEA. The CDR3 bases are TGCAGCGTGACCAAGGGGTCGCTTGGATGGGGTAATGAGCAGTTCTTC. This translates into CSVTKGSLGWGNEQFF.

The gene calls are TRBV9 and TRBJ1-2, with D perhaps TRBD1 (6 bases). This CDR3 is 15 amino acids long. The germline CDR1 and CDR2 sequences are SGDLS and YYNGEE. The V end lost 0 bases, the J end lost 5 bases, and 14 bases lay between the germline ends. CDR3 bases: TGTGCCAGCAGCGTAGGCCCCCGGACAGAGTATGGCTACACCTTC. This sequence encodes CASSVGPRTEYGYTF.

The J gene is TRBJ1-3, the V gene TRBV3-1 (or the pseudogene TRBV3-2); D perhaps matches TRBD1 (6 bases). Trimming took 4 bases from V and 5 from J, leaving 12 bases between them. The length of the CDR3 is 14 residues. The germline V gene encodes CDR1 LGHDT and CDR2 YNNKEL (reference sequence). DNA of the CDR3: TGTGCCAGCAGCCCCAGGGGTCTAAGAAACACCATATATTTT. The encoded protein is CASSPRGLRNTIYF.

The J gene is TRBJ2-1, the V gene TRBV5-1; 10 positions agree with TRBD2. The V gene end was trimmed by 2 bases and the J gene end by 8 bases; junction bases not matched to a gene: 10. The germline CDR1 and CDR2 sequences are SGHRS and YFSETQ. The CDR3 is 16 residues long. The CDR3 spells CASSFLKREGPHEQFF. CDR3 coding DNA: TGCGCCAGCAGCTTCCTGAAGCGGGAGGGCCCTCATGAGCAGTTCTTC.

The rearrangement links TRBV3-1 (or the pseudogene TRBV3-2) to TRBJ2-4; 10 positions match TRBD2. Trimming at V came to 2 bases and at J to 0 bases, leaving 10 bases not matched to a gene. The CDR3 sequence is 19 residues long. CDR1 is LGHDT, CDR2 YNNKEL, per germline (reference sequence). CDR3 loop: CASSQYSSGSGVAKNIQYF. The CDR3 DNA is TGTGCCAGCAGCCAATACTCTAGCGGGAGTGGAGTAGCCAAAAACATTCAGTACTTC.

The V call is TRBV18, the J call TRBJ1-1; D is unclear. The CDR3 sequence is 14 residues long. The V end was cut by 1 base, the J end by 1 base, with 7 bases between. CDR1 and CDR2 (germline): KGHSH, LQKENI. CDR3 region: CASSPLRENTEAFF. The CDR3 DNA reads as TGTGCCAGCTCACCACTTAGGGAGAACACTGAAGCTTTCTTT.

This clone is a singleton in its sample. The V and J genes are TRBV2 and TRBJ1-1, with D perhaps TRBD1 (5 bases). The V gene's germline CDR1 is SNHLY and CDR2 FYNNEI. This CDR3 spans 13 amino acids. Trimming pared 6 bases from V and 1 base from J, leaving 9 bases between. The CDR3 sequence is CASRVTANTEAFF. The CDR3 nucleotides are TGTGCCAGCAGAGTGACAGCGAACACTGAAGCTTTCTTT.

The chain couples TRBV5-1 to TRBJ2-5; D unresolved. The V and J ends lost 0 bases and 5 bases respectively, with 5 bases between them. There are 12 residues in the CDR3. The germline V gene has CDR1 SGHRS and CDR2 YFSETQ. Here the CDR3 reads CASSLARETQYF. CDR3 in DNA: TGCGCCAGCAGCTTGGCTCGGGAGACCCAGTACTTC.

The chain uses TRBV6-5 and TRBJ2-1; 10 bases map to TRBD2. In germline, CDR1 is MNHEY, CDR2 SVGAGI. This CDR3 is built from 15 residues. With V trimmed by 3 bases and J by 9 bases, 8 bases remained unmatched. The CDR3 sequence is CASSYGLAGAVEQFF. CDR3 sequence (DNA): TGTGCCAGCAGTTATGGGCTAGCGGGAGCCGTTGAGCAGTTCTTC.

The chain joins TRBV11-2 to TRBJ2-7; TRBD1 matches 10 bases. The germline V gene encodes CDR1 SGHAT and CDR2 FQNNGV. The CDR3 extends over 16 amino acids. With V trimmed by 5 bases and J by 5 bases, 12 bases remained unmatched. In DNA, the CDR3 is TGTGCCAGCAGCCCCTCCCGGGGACAGGGGTGGGACGAGCAGTACTTC. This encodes CASSPSRGQGWDEQYF.

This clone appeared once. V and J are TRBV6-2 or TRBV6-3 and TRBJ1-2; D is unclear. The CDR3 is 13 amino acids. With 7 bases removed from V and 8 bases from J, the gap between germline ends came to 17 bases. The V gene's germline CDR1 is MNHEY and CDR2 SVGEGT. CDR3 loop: CASTPTTLGGYTF. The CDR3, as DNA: TGTGCCAGCACCCCTACGACCCTTGGGGGCTACACCTTC.

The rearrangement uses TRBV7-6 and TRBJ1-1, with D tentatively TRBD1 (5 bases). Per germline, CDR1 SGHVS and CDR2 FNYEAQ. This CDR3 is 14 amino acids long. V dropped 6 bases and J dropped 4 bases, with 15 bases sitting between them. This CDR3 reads CASRPPQGGTEAFF. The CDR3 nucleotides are TGTGCCAGCAGACCACCCCAGGGTGGCACTGAAGCTTTCTTT.